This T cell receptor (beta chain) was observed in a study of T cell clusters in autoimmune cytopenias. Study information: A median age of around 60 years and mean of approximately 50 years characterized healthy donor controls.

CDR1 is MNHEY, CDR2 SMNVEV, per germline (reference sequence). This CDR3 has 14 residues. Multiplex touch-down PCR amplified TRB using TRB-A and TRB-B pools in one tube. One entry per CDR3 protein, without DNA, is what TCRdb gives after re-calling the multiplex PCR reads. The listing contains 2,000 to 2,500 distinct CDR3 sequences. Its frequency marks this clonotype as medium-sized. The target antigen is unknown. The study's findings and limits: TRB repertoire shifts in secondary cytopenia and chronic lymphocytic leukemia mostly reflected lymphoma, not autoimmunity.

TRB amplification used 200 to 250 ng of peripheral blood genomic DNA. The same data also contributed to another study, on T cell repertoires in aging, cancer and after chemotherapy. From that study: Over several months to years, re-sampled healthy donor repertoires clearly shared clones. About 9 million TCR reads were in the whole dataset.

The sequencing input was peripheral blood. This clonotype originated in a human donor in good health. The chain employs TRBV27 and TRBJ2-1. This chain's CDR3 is CASSAIGPYNEQFF.